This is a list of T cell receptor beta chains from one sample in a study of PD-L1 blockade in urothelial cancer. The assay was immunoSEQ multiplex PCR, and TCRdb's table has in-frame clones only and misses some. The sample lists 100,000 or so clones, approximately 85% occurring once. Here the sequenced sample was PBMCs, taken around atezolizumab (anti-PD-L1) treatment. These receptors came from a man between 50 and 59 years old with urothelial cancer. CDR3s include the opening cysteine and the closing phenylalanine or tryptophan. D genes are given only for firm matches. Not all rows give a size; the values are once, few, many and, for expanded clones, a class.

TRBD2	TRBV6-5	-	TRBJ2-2	CASSYGSGRTGELFF	TGTGCCAGCAGTTACGGTAGCGGGAGGACCGGGGAGCTGTTTTTT
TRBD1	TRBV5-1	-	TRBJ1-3	CASSFGTGGDTIYF	TGCGCCAGCAGCTTCGGGACAGGGGGAGACACCATATATTTT
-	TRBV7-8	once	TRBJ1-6	CASSLPQGPSPLHF	TGTGCCAGCAGCCTTCCTCAGGGGCCCTCACCCCTCCACTTT
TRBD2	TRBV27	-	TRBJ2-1	CASSLKYVPSGRAWGEQFF	TGTGCCAGCAGCCTTAAGTACGTGCCTAGCGGGAGGGCCTGGGGTGAGCAGTTCTTC
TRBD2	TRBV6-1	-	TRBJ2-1	CASSVLAGEGEQFF	TGTGCCAGCAGTGTACTAGCGGGAGAAGGTGAGCAGTTCTTC
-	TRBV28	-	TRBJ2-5	CASSPQRAGETQYF	TGTGCCAGCAGTCCTCAGAGGGCCGGGGAGACCCAGTACTTC
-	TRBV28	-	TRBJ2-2	CASSRGNRFTGELFF	TGTGCCAGCAGCCGGGGGAACAGGTTTACGGGGGAGCTGTTTTTT
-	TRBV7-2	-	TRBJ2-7	CASSSYSRSSYEQYF	TGTGCCAGCAGCTCCTACTCGCGAAGCTCCTACGAGCAGTACTTC
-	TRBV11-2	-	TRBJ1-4	CASSLGQGPPTNEKLFF	TGTGCCAGCAGCTTAGGGCAGGGCCCTCCAACTAATGAAAAACTGTTTTTT
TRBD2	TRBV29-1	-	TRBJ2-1	CSVEAGGLEQFF	TGCAGCGTTGAGGCGGGGGGCCTAGAGCAGTTCTTC
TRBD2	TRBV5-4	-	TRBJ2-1	CASSFPGLAGGNEQFF	TGTGCCAGCAGCTTCCCGGGGCTAGCGGGAGGAAATGAGCAGTTCTTC
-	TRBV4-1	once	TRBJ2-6	CASSHYPSGSGANVLTF	TGCGCCAGCAGCCATTATCCTTCAGGCTCTGGGGCCAACGTCCTGACTTTC
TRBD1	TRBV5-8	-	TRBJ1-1	CASSTKGGWDTEAFF	TGTGCCAGCAGCACCAAAGGGGGCTGGGACACTGAAGCTTTCTTT
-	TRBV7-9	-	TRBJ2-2	CASSPRPGLTVMNTGELFF	TGTGCCAGCAGCCCTCGACCAGGGTTGACTGTAATGAACACCGGGGAGCTGTTTTTT
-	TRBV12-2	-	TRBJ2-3	CASRLGKQGHTDTQYF	TGTGCAAGTCGCTTAGGCAAACAGGGCCACACAGATACGCAGTATTTT
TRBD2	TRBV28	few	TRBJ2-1	CASSLVSGRISYNEQFF	TGTGCCAGCAGTTTAGTTAGCGGGAGGATCTCCTACAATGAGCAGTTCTTC
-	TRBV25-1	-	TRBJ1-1	CASSDYRMNTEAFF	TGTGCCAGCAGTGATTACAGAATGAACACTGAAGCTTTCTTT
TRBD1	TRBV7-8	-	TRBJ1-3	CASSSFRGLSGNTIYF	TGTGCCAGCAGCTCGTTCAGGGGGCTGTCTGGAAACACCATATATTTT
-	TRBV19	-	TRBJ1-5	CASSPEQGRQPQHF	TGTGCCAGTAGTCCCGAACAGGGTCGCCAGCCCCAGCATTTT
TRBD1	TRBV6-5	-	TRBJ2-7	CASSQNRDSPRYF	TGTGCCAGCAGCCAAAACCGGGACAGCCCCCGGTACTTC
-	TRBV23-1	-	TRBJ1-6	CASSQTMDRVFPIHF	TGCGCCAGCAGTCAGACCATGGACAGAGTATTTCCAATCCACTTT
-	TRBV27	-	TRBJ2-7	CASSPVRPTGEQYF	TGTGCCAGCAGCCCAGTACGACCGACGGGCGAGCAGTACTTC
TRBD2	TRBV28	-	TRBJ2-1	CASRGGDEAYNEQFF	TGTGCCAGCAGGGGGGGGGACGAGGCCTACAATGAGCAGTTCTTC
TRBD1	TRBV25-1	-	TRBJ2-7	CASRPAPGQGPYEQYF	TGTGCCAGCAGACCCGCACCCGGACAGGGACCATACGAGCAGTACTTC
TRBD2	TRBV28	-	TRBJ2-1	CASQLSGTEQFF	TGTGCCAGCCAACTTAGCGGGACGGAGCAGTTCTTC
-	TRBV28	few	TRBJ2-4	CASTIGGHGNIQYF	TGTGCCAGCACCATCGGGGGGCATGGAAACATTCAGTACTTC
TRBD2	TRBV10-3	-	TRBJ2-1	CAIRTTSGRMDEQFF	TGTGCCATCAGGACGACTAGCGGGAGGATGGATGAGCAGTTCTTC
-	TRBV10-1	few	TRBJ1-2	CASSEQGPYGYTF	TGCGCCAGCAGTGAACAGGGACCATATGGCTACACCTTC
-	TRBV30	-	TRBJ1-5	CAWSVGSGNQPQHF	TGTGCCTGGAGTGTAGGGAGCGGCAATCAGCCCCAGCATTTT
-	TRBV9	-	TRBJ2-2	CASSVASYNTGELFF	TGTGCCAGCAGCGTAGCGAGTTATAACACCGGGGAGCTGTTTTTT
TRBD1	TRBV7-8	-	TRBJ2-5	CASLGQASMGTQYF	TGTGCCAGCCTAGGACAGGCGTCAATGGGGACCCAGTACTTC
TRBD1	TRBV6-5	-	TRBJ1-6	CASSPRDRYSPLHF	TGTGCCAGCAGCCCCCGGGACAGGTATTCACCCCTCCACTTT
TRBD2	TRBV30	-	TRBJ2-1	CAWSVGLAGVFEQFF	TGTGCCTGGAGTGTAGGGCTAGCGGGAGTGTTTGAGCAGTTCTTC
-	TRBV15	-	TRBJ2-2	CATSRVRGELFF	TGTGCCACCAGCAGAGTGAGGGGGGAGCTGTTTTTT
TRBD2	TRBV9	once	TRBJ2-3	CASSVGRTRGTDTQYF	TGTGCCAGCAGCGTAGGAAGGACTAGGGGCACAGATACGCAGTATTTT
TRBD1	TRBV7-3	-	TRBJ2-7	CASSRQPGQSSYEQYF	TGTGCCAGCAGCCGTCAGCCGGGACAGAGCTCCTACGAGCAGTACTTC
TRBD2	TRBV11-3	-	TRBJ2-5	CANSLGTSGLYQETQYF	TGTGCCAACAGCTTAGGGACTAGCGGGTTGTACCAAGAGACCCAGTACTTC
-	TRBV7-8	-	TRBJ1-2	CASSLGPGRGGTYGYTF	TGTGCCAGCAGCTTAGGGCCCGGGAGGGGAGGAACCTATGGCTACACCTTC
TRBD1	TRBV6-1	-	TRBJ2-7	CASSGRGTGSSYEQYF	TGTGCCAGCAGTGGTAGGGGGACAGGGAGCTCCTACGAGCAGTACTTC
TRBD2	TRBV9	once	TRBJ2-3	CASSVFSLAGGSTDTQYF	TGTGCCAGCAGCGTATTCTCCCTGGCGGGAGGGAGCACAGATACGCAGTATTTT
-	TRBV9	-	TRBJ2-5	CASSVGVASQETQYF	TGTGCCAGCAGCGTAGGGGTGGCTAGCCAAGAGACCCAGTACTTC
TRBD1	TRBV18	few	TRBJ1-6	CASSRTSGTGNSPLHF	TGTGCCAGCTCAAGGACAAGCGGGACAGGGAATTCACCCCTCCACTTT
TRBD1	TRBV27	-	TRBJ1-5	CASSLRQGGRPQHF	TGTGCCAGCAGTCTCCGACAGGGTGGAAGGCCCCAGCATTTT
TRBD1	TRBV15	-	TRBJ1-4	CATSRSGGRANEKLFF	TGTGCCACCAGCAGATCAGGGGGACGGGCTAATGAAAAACTGTTTTTT
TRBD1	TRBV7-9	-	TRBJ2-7	CASSLLGTGGNEQYF	TGTGCCAGCAGCTTACTTGGGACAGGGGGTAACGAGCAGTACTTC
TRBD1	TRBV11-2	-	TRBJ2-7	CASSLATGDHSYEQYF	TGTGCCAGCAGCTTAGCTACAGGGGATCACTCCTACGAGCAGTACTTC
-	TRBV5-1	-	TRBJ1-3	CASSLGTSSGNTIYF	TGCGCCAGCAGCTTGGGTACAAGCTCTGGAAACACCATATATTTT
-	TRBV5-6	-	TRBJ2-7	CASSLASGEQYF	TGTGCCAGCAGCTTGGCCAGCGGCGAGCAGTACTTC
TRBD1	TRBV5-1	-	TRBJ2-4	CASSAGTGAGKNIQYF	TGCGCCAGCAGCGCCGGGACAGGGGCAGGCAAAAACATTCAGTACTTC
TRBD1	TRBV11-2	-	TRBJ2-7	CASSQPTGGELGGEQYF	TGTGCCAGCAGCCAACCGACAGGGGGCGAATTAGGAGGCGAGCAGTACTTC
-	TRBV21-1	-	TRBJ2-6	CASSKHWTGASSGANVLTF	TGTGCCAGCAGCAAGCACTGGACAGGCGCCAGCTCTGGGGCCAACGTCCTGACTTTC
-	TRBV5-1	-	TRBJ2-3	CASGPRDSTDTQYF	TGCGCCAGCGGCCCCCGGGATAGCACAGATACGCAGTATTTT
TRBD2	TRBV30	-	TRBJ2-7	CAWSASGQGQYF	TGTGCCTGGAGCGCTAGCGGTCAGGGGCAGTACTTC
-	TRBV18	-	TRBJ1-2	CASSQDKNGYTF	TGTGCCAGCTCCCAAGACAAGAATGGCTACACCTTC